The following is a T cell receptor beta chain sequence with its context. The antigen remains unidentified. CDR1 and CDR2 from the germline V gene are SGHRS and YFSETQ. The CDR3 contains 12 residues. PCR used 60 Vbeta primers and 13 Jbeta primers. Clones were read by immunoSEQ multiplex PCR, and TCRdb kept only the in-frame ones, dropping some. The sample has over 120,000 clones, around 80% seen once; the top ten hold roughly 4.8%. These data originate in a study of cytomegalovirus exposure and HLA in healthy donors. Regarding the study as a whole: Associated with cytomegalovirus, according to the listing, were 150 to 200 TCR beta chains. A later analysis reportedly identified an Asian-associated ancestry cluster as carrying fewer N-insertions than the roughly 670-donor mean. Segments of the TCR beta V type were, in most cases, productive about 87% or about 30% of the time in an earlier analysis. V- and J-gene trimming in TCR beta was tied to a missense DCLRE1C variant by an analysis performed later.

The sample comprised PBMCs. The rearrangement links TRBV5-1 to TRBJ2-5, with D possibly being TRBD2 (5 bases). The J call is doubtful: the DNA matches TRBJ2-7 better. The receptor was derived from a man aged 40-55 years in good health and CMV-seronegative. The CDR3: CASSPDFYEQYF. The CDR3, as DNA: TGCGCCAGCAGCCCGGACTTCTACGAGCAGTACTTC.